The 9 T cell receptor beta chains below were found in one sample sequenced in a study of T cells in Graves' hyperthyroidism and ophthalmopathy. Amplified regions were TCR beta CDR3 sequences from RNA transcripts. When the TCR CDR3 underwent first-round RT-PCR, the HTBI primer set was used. TCRdb reprocessed the multiplex PCR reads via MiXCR and lists one record per CDR3 protein. Found here are around 350,000 distinct CDR3 sequences, more than 14% of them singletons; the top ten hold less than 20%. The sample taken for sequencing was blood. These receptors were taken from a young woman with Graves' ophthalmopathy.

Worth noting for this clonotype: With a much larger clone just one base away, this may be a read error. The DNA of the CDR3 is TGTGCCAGCAGCTCCGACAGGGGAAACACCATGTATTTT. Its protein product is CASSSDRGNTMYF. The chain carries TRBV7-2 and TRBJ1-3, with 8 bases matching TRBD1. The CDR3 length is 13 residues. The germline V gene encodes CDR1 SGHTA and CDR2 FQGNSA.

This clonotype was seen ten or more times. The V call is TRBV13, the J call TRBJ1-1, with a weak D call TRBD1 (5 bases). This CDR3 has 15 amino acids. V was pared by 4 bases and J by 3 bases, with 15 bases between. Germline assignment: CDR1 PRHDT and CDR2 FYEKMQ (reference sequence). As DNA, the CDR3 is TGTGCCAGCAGCTCCCTTGGGGGGAAGCACACTGAAGCTTTCTTT. Its protein product is CASSSLGGKHTEAFF.

This clonotype was detected ten times or more. This sequence joins TRBV28 and TRBJ1-1, with 7 bases identical to TRBD1. CDR1 and CDR2 from the germline V gene are MDHEN and SYDVKM. Trimming removed 4 bases from V and 1 base from J; junction bases left unmatched: 9. CDR3 length: 16 residues. The CDR3 nucleotides are TGTGCCAGCAGTTCGGGACAGATTGAGAAGAACACTGAAGCTTTCTTT. It yields the protein CASSSGQIEKNTEAFF.

On this clonotype: At one of its ends the junction is not consistent with the germline gene, which may arise from a read error. The CDR3 region is CASGQVNEEKLFF. The DNA of the CDR3 is TGTGCCAGCGGCCAAGTAAATGAGGAAAAACTGTTTTTT. The chain joins TRBV3-1 to TRBJ1-4; D uncertain. The CDR3 contains 13 residues. Germline-derived CDR1 and CDR2 are LGHDT and YNNKEL (reference sequence).

This clonotype appeared many times. The rearrangement uses TRBV20-1 and TRBJ1-6; a weak D match, TRBD1 (5 bases). Germline V gene lookup returns CDR1 DFQATT and CDR2 SNEGSKA (reference sequence). CDR3 length: 13 amino acids. Trimming removed 8 bases from V and 2 bases from J, with 10 bases in between. In DNA, the CDR3 is TGCAGTCTGAGGGGTACCTATAATTCACCCCTCCACTTT. Amino acids: CSLRGTYNSPLHF.

Ten or more counts support this clonotype. V usage is TRBV3-1 and J usage is TRBJ1-4, with 9 bases matching TRBD1. The CDR3 has 18 amino acids. V shed 3 bases and J 7 bases; nucleotides not matched to a gene: 15. Germline V gene data show CDR1 as LGHDT and CDR2 as YNNKEL (reference sequence). The CDR3 reads CASSHLSTGTGWSEKLFF. As DNA, the CDR3 is TGTGCCAGCAGCCACCTCTCAACCGGGACAGGGTGGAGTGAAAAACTGTTTTTT.

This clonotype was counted ten times or more. The chain employs TRBV30 and TRBJ1-3; D unresolved. This CDR3 region has 14 residues. Germline assignment: CDR1 GTSNPN and CDR2 SVGIG (reference sequence). V shed 0 bases and J shed 2 bases, with 8 bases lying between them. CDR3 protein: CAWSVPSAGNTIYF. The CDR3 bases are TGTGCCTGGAGTGTACCGTCTGCTGGAAACACCATATATTTT. The whole variable domain, remainder taken from reference TRBV30 and TRBJ1-3, is SQTIHQWPATLVQPVGSPLSLECTVEGTSNPNLYWYRQAAGRGLQLLFYSVGIGQISSEVPQNLSASRPQDRQFILSSKKLLLSDSGFYLCAWSVPSAGNTIYFGEGSWLTVV.

This clonotype was picked up many times. This rearrangement joins TRBV24-1 to TRBJ2-5, with TRBD2 matching 8 bases. Germline values: CDR1 KGHDR, CDR2 SFDVKD. The trim removed 3 bases at V and 5 bases at J, leaving 4 bases unmatched. The CDR3 covers 14 residues. The CDR3 protein is CATSDRTSPETQYF. CDR3 DNA sequence: TGTGCCACCAGTGATAGGACTAGCCCGGAGACCCAGTACTTC.

There are many counts of this clonotype. V and J are TRBV7-2 and TRBJ2-4, with 8 bases fitting TRBD1. Germline CDR1 is SGHTA and CDR2 is FQGNSA. This CDR3 contains 14 residues. Unmatched junction bases numbered 3, after V lost 5 bases and J lost 3 bases. CDR3 protein: CASSTGQGKNIQYF. The CDR3 DNA reads TGTGCCAGCAGCACCGGACAGGGCAAAAACATTCAGTACTTC.